The source of this T cell receptor beta chain is a study of blood T cell repertoires in COVID-19. Study-wide context: The United States, Italy and Spain were the sources of the acute and convalescent COVID-19 samples. Sources were T cells, B-cell-depleted T cells, or PBMCs; the material itself was cDNA or gDNA.

This clone was recorded at least ten times. Trimming pared 5 bases from V and 4 bases from J, leaving 17 bases between. CDR3 length equals 16 residues. CDR1 is SEHNR and CDR2 is FQNEAQ in the germline V gene (reference sequence). Original processing methods: Nucleated cell number was recorded as an estimate derived from reference gene primer amplification. The protocol was immunoSEQ multiplex PCR, while the TCRdb copy is restricted to in-frame clones and leaves out a portion. The V and J calls and clone size come from that table; D and trimming were worked out from the DNA. The repertoire holds some 250,000 clones, with 70% to 90% as singletons.

The specimen was peripheral blood. This clonotype was obtained from a woman in her thirties with acute or convalescent COVID-19. V and J are TRBV7-9 and TRBJ2-2, with D possibly TRBD1 on 5 matching bases. CDR3 sequence: CASSRQGDYGTGELFF. The CDR3 DNA sequence: TGTGCCAGCAGCCGTCAAGGGGATTACGGCACCGGGGAGCTGTTTTTT.